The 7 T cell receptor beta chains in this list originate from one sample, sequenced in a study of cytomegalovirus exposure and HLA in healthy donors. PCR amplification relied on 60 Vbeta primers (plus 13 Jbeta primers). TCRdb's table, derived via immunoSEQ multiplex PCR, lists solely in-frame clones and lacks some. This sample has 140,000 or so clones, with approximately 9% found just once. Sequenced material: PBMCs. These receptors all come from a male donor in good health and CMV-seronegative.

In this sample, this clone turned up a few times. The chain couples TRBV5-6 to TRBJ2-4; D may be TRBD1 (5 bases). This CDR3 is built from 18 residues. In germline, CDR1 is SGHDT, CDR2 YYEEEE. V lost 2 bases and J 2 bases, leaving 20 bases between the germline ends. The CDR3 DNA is TGTGCCAGCAGCTTTACGTTTGGACAAGCTACCTCCAAAAACATTCAGTACTTC. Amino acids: CASSFTFGQATSKNIQYF.

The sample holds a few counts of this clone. The CDR3 reads CAWSVRGQSYEQYF. For the CDR3, the DNA is TGTGCCTGGAGTGTTAGAGGACAGTCCTACGAGCAGTACTTC. The chain couples TRBV30 to TRBJ2-7, with a tentative D call TRBD1 (6 bases). CDR3 length: 14 residues. V was trimmed by 0 bases and J by 1 base, leaving 10 bases between them. Germline assignment: CDR1 GTSNPN and CDR2 SVGIG (reference sequence).

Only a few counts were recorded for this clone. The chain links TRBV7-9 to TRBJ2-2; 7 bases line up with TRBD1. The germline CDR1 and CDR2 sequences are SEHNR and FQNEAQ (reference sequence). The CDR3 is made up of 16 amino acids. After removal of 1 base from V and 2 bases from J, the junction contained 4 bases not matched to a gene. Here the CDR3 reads CASSLGRQGNTGELFF. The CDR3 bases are TGTGCCAGCAGCTTAGGACGACAGGGTAACACCGGGGAGCTGTTTTTT.

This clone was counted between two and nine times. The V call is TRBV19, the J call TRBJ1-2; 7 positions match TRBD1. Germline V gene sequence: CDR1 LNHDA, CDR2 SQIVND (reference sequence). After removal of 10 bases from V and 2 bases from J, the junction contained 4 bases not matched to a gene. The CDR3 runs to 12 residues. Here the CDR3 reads CATAQGNYGYTF. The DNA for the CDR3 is TGTGCCACCGCACAGGGGAACTATGGCTACACCTTC.

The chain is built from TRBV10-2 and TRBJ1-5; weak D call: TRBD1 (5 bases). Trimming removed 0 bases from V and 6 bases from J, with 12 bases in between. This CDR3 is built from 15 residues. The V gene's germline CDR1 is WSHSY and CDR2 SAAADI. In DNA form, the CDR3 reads TGCGCCAGCAGTGAGTCGAGGGGTAGCGGTCAGCCCCAGCATTTT. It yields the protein CASSESRGSGQPQHF.

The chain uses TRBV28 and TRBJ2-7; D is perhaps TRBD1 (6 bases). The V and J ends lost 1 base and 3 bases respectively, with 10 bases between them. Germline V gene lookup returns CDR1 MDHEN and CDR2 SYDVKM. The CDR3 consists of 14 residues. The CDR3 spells CASSLFQGNYEQYF. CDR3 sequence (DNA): TGTGCCAGCAGTTTATTTCAGGGGAACTACGAGCAGTACTTC.

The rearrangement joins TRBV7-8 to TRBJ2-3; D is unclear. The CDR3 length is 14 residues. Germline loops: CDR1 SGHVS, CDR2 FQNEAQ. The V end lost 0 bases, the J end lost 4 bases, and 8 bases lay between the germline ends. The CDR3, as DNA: TGTGCCAGCAGCTTAGCTGGCCGGGCAGATACGCAGTATTTT. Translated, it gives CASSLAGRADTQYF.